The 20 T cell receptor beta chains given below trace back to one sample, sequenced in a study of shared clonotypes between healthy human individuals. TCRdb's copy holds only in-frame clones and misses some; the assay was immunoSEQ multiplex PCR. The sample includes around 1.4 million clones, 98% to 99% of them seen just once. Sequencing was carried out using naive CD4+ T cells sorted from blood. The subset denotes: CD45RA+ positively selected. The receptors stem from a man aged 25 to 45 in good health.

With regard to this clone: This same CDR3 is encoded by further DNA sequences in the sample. The CDR3 region has the DNA TGCAGCGCACTAGCGGGAGGAACAGATACGCAGTATTTT. Translating gives CSALAGGTDTQYF. The chain joins TRBV29-1 to TRBJ2-3; 12 bases are shared with TRBD2. The CDR3 contains 13 residues. After removal of 7 bases from V and 3 bases from J, the junction contained 2 bases not matched to a gene. Per germline, CDR1 SQVTM and CDR2 ANQGSEA.

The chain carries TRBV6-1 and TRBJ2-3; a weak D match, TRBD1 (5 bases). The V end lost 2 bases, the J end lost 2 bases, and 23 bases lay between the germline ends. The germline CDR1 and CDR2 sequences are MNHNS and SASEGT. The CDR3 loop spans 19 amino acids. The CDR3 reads CASSELLRVNGALTDTQYF. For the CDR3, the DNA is TGTGCCAGCAGTGAACTATTACGCGTGAATGGGGCCCTCACAGATACGCAGTATTTT.

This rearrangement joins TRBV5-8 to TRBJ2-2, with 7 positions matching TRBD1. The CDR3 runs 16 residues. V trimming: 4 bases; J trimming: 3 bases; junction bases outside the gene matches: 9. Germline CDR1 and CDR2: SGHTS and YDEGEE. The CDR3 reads CASSRIRGLDTGELFF. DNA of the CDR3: TGTGCCAGCAGCAGGATTAGGGGGCTAGACACCGGGGAGCTGTTTTTT.

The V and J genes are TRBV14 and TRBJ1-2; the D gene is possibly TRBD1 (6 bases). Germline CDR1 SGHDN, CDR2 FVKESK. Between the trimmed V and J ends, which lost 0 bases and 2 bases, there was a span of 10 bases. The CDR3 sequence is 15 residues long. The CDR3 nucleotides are TGTGCCAGCAGCCAAGACCCAGACAGGAACTATGGCTACACCTTC. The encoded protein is CASSQDPDRNYGYTF. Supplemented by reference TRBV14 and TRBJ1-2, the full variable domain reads EAGVTQFPSHSVIEKGQTVTLRCDPISGHDNLYWYRRVMGKEIKFLLHFVKESKQDESGMPNNRFLAERTGGTYSTLKVQPAELEDSGVYFCASSQDPDRNYGYTFGSGTRLTVV.

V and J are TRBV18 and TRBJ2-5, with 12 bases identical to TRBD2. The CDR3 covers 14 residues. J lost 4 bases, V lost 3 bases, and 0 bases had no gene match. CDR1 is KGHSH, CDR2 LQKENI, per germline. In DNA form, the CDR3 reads TGTGCCAGCTCACCGACTAGCGGGAGAGAGACCCAGTACTTC. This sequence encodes CASSPTSGRETQYF.

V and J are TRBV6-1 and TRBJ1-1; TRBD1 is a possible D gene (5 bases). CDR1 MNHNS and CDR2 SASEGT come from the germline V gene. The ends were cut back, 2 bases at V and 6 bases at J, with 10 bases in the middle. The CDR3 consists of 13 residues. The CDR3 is CASSEKLTAEAFF. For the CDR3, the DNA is TGTGCCAGCAGTGAAAAGTTGACAGCTGAAGCTTTCTTT.

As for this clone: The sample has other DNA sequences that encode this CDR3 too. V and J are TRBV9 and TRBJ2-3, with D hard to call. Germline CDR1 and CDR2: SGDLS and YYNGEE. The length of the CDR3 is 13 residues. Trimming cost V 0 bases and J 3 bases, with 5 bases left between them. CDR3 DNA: TGTGCCAGCAGCGTAGGGTCGACAGATACGCAGTATTTT. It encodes CASSVGSTDTQYF.

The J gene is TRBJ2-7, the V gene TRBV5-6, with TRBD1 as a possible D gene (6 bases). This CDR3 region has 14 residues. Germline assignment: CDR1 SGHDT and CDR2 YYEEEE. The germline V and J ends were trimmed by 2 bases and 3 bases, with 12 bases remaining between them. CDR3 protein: CASSFTGSYYEQYF. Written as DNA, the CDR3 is TGTGCCAGCAGCTTCACAGGGAGTTACTACGAGCAGTACTTC.

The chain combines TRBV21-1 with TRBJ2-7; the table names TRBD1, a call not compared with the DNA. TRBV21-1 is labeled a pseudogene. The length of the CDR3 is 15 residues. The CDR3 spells CASSKWGRPLYEQYF. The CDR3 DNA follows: TGTGCCAGCAGCAAGTGGGGCAGGCCCCTGTACGAGCAGTACTTC.

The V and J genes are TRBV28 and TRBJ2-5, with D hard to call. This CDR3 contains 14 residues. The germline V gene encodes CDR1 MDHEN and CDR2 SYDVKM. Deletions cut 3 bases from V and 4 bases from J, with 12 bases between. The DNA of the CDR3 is TGTGCCAGCAGTTTTTACGAAGGGCTAGAGACCCAGTACTTC. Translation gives CASSFYEGLETQYF. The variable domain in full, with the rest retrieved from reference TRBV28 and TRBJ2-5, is DVKVTQSSRYLVKRTGEKVFLECVQDMDHENMFWYRQDPGLGLRLIYFSYDVKMKEKGDIPEGYSVSREKKERFSLILESASTNQTSMYLCASSFYEGLETQYFGPGTRLLVL.

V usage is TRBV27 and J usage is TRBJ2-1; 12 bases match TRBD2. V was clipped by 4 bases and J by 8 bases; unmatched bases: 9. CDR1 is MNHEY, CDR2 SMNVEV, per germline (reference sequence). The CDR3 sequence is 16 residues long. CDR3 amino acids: CASSSPGTSGLYEQFF. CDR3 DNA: TGTGCCAGCAGTTCGCCCGGGACTAGCGGGCTCTATGAGCAGTTCTTC.

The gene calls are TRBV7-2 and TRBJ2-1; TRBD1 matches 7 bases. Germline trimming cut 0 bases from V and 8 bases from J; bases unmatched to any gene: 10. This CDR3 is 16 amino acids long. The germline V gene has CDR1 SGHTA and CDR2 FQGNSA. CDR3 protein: CASSLAAAGGSYEQFF. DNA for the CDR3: TGTGCCAGCAGCTTAGCTGCGGCAGGGGGTAGCTATGAGCAGTTCTTC.

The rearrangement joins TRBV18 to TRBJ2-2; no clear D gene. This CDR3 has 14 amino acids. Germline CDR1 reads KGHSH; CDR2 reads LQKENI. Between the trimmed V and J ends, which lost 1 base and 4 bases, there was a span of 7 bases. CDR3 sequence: CASSPLGPTGELFF. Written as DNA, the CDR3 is TGTGCCAGCTCACCACTGGGTCCCACCGGGGAGCTGTTTTTT. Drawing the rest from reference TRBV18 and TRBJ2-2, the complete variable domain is NAGVMQNPRHLVRRRGQEARLRCSPMKGHSHVYWYRQLPEEGLKFMVYLQKENIIDESGMPKERFSAEFPKEGPSILRIQQVVRGDSAAYFCASSPLGPTGELFFGEGSRLTVL.

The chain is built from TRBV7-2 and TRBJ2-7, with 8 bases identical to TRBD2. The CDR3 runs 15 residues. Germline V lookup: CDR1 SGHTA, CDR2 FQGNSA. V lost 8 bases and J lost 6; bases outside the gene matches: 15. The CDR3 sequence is CASQTSPSGSREQYF. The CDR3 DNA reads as TGTGCCAGCCAAACGTCCCCCAGCGGGAGTCGCGAGCAGTACTTC.

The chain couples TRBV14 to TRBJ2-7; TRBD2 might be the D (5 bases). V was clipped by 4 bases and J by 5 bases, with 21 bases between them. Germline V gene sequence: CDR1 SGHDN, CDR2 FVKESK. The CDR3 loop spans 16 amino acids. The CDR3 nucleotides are TGTGCCAGCAGCCCGTCACTCGGAGTAGCTAGCCACGAGCAGTACTTC. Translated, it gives CASSPSLGVASHEQYF.

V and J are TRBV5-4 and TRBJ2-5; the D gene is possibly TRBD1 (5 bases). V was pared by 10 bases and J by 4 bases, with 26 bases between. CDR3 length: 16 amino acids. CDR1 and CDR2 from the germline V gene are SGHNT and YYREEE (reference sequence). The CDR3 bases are TGTGCCCGAAGCTTGATTACAGGCACACAGGTAGAGACCCAGTACTTC. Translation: CARSLITGTQVETQYF.

Here the CDR3 DNA reads TGTGCCAGCAGCTTAGGTGGCCGGGTTAAGGACGAGCAGTACTTC. This gives the protein CASSLGGRVKDEQYF. This chain connects TRBV7-2 to TRBJ2-7; D is unresolved. Between the trimmed V and J ends, which lost 1 base and 5 bases, there was a span of 15 bases. This CDR3 has 15 amino acids. Germline loops: CDR1 SGHTA, CDR2 FQGNSA.

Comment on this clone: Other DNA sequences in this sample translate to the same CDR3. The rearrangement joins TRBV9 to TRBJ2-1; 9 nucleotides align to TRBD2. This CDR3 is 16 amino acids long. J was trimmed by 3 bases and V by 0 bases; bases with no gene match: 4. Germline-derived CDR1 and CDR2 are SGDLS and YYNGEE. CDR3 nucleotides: TGTGCCAGCAGCGTAGGCGGGAGGGCGCTCTACAATGAGCAGTTCTTC. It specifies CASSVGGRALYNEQFF.

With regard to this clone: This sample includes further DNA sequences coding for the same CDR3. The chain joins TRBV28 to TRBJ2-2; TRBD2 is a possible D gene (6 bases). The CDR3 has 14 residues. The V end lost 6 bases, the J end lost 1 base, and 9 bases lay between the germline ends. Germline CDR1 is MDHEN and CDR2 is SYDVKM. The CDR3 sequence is CASRPGGNTGELFF. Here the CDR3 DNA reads TGTGCCAGCAGGCCCGGGGGGAACACCGGGGAGCTGTTTTTT.

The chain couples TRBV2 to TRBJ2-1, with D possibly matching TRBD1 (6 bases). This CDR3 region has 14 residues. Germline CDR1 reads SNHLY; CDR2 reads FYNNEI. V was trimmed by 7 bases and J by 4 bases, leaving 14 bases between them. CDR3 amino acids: CASTPQGPYNEQFF. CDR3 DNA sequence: TGTGCCAGCACCCCACAGGGCCCGTACAATGAGCAGTTCTTC.